This TCR beta chain was recovered during a study of Graves' ophthalmopathy and Graves' hyperthyroidism. Turning to the study itself: The collection of peripheral blood took place at initial diagnosis, before any treatment.

This clonotype was seen a handful of times. Reliance was placed on clinical symptoms, serum thyroxine, TRAb, thyroid ultrasound and orbital computed tomography for diagnosis. Amplified material comprised TCR beta CDR3 regions derived from RNA transcripts. The authors performed first-round RT-PCR with HTBI primers and then a second-round multiplex PCR. One entry per CDR3 protein results from TCRdb running MiXCR on the multiplex PCR reads. The sample includes hundreds of thousands of distinct CDR3 sequences, around 42% seen only once; the top ten take about half. CDR3 length equals 15 residues. Trimming left V 0 bases short and J 6 bases short, with 12 bases between. Per the germline V gene, CDR1 is LGHNA and CDR2 is YSLEER.

The V and J genes are TRBV4-3 and TRBJ1-5, with D possibly matching TRBD1 (5 bases). This TCR was recovered from an adult man with Graves' ophthalmopathy. Sequencing input: peripheral blood. The CDR3 here is CASSQEGDHSQPQHF. The CDR3 region has the DNA TGCGCCAGCAGCCAAGAAGGGGACCACAGTCAGCCCCAGCATTTT.